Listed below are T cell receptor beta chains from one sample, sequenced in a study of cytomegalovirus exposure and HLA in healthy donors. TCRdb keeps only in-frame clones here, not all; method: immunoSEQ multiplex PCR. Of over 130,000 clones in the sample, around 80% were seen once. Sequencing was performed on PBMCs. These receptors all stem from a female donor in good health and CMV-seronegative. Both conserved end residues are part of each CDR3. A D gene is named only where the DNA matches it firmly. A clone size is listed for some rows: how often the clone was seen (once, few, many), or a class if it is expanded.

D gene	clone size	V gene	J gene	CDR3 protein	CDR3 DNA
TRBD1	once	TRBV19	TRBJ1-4	CASSTGQSTNEKLFF	TGTGCCAGTAGTACGGGACAGAGCACTAATGAAAAACTGTTTTTT
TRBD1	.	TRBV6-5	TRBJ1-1	CASSRGQGVNTEAFF	TGTGCCAGCAGCCGAGGACAGGGCGTGAACACTGAAGCTTTCTTT
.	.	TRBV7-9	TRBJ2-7	CASSPQWADPSYEQYF	TGTGCCAGCAGCCCACAATGGGCAGACCCCTCCTACGAGCAGTACTTC
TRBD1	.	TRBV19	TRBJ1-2	CASTDGDSYGYTF	TGTGCCAGTACGGATGGGGACAGCTATGGCTACACCTTC
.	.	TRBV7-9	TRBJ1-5	CASSLGAMNQPQHF	TGTGCCAGCAGCTTAGGGGCCATGAATCAGCCCCAGCATTTT
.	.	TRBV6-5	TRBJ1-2	CASSSSQGKAGYTF	TGTGCCAGCAGTTCATCACAGGGTAAAGCTGGCTACACCTTC
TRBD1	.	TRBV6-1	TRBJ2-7	CASRGQGTYEQYF	TGTGCCAGCAGAGGACAGGGAACCTACGAGCAGTACTTC
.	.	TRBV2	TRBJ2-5	CASSENYQKTQYF	TGTGCCAGCAGTGAAAACTATCAAAAGACCCAGTACTTC
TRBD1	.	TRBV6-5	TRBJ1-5	CASSGSGTGEQPQHF	TGTGCCAGCAGCGGATCCGGGACAGGGGAACAGCCCCAGCATTTT
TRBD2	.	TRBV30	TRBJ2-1	CALHHRLAGGNEQFF	TGTGCCTTACACCACAGACTAGCGGGAGGAAATGAGCAGTTCTTC
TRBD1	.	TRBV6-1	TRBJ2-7	CASSGTGDTYEQYF	TGTGCCAGCAGCGGGACAGGGGACACCTACGAGCAGTACTTC
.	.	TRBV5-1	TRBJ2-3	CASSLGGSTDTQYF	TGCGCCAGCAGCTTGGGCGGTAGCACAGATACGCAGTATTTT
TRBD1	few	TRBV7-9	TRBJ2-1	CASTLDRGAYNEQFF	TGTGCCAGCACCTTGGACAGGGGAGCCTACAATGAGCAGTTCTTC
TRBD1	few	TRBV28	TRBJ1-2	CASRTASTGTAINYGYTF	TGTGCCAGCAGGACTGCCTCGACCGGGACAGCGATTAACTATGGCTACACCTTC
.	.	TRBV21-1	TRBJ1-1	CASSKCREMNTEAFF	TGTGCCAGCAGCAAATGTAGGGAGATGAACACTGAAGCTTTCTTT
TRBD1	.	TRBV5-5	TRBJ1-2	CASSFSGGGYTF	TGTGCCAGCAGCTTTTCAGGGGGCGGCTACACCTTC
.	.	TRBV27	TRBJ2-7	CASSLSCLERGYEQYF	TGTGCCAGCAGTTTATCGTGCCTAGAACGGGGTTACGAGCAGTACTTC
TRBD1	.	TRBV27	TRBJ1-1	CASSTRDRLFEAFF	TGTGCCAGCAGTACCCGGGACAGACTTTTTGAAGCTTTCTTT
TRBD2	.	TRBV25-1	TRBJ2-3	CASSANLGREGGDTQYF	TGTGCCAGCAGTGCAAACCTAGGTCGGGAGGGGGGAGATACGCAGTATTTT
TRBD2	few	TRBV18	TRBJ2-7	CASSTGAGAGVGYEQYF	TGTGCCAGCTCAACGGGTGCGGGAGCGGGAGTAGGCTACGAGCAGTACTTC
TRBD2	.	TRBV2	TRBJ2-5	CASSEDLAGGRGTQYF	TGTGCCAGCAGTGAAGACCTAGCGGGAGGGCGGGGGACCCAGTACTTC
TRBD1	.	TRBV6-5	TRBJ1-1	CASSPDRAPNTEAFF	TGTGCCAGCAGCCCAGACAGGGCCCCGAACACTGAAGCTTTCTTT
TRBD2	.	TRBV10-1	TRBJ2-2	CASSGLAGGLKNTGELFF	TGCGCCAGCAGTGGGCTAGCGGGAGGGCTGAAGAACACCGGGGAGCTGTTTTTT
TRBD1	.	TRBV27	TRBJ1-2	CASRSRDSRRGGYTF	TGTGCCAGCAGGTCCCGGGACAGCCGGAGGGGTGGCTACACCTTC
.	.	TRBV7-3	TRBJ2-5	CTSSPAGLSHRETQYF	TGTACCAGCAGCCCTGCCGGACTGTCCCATCGGGAGACCCAGTACTTC
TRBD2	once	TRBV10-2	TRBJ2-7	CASSETSGRALSYEQYF	TGCGCCAGCAGCGAAACTAGCGGGAGGGCTCTCTCCTACGAGCAGTACTTC
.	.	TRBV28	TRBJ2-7	CASTEGGRVSYEQYF	TGTGCCAGCACCGAAGGGGGGAGGGTATCCTACGAGCAGTACTTC
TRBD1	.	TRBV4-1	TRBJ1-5	CASSPGQGTGGNQPQHF	TGCGCCAGCAGCCCGGGACAGGGAACGGGCGGCAATCAGCCCCAGCATTTT
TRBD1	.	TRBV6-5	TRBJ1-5	CASRADRGHQPQHF	TGTGCCAGCAGAGCGGACAGGGGCCATCAGCCCCAGCATTTT
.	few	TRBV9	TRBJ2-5	CASSVGGRQETQYF	TGTGCCAGCAGCGTAGGTGGGAGACAAGAGACCCAGTACTTC
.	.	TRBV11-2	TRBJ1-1	CASRYRGLRQANTEAFF	TGTGCCAGCAGATACCGGGGCCTCCGACAGGCGAACACTGAAGCTTTCTTT
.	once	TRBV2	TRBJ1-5	CASSGQSPEPQHF	TGTGCCAGCAGTGGACAGTCCCCAGAGCCCCAGCATTTT
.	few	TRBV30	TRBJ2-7	CAWSDRTYEQYF	TGTGCCTGGTCAGACAGGACCTACGAGCAGTACTTC
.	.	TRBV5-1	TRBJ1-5	CASSLKSGGQPQHF	TGCGCCAGCAGCTTGAAATCGGGCGGGCAGCCCCAGCATTTT
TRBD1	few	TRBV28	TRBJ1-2	CASSYGDSVNYGYTF	TGTGCCAGCAGTTACGGGGACAGCGTGAACTATGGCTACACCTTC
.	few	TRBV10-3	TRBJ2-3	CAISESTGDRTTDTQYF	TGTGCCATCAGTGAGTCCACGGGGGACAGAACCACAGATACGCAGTATTTT